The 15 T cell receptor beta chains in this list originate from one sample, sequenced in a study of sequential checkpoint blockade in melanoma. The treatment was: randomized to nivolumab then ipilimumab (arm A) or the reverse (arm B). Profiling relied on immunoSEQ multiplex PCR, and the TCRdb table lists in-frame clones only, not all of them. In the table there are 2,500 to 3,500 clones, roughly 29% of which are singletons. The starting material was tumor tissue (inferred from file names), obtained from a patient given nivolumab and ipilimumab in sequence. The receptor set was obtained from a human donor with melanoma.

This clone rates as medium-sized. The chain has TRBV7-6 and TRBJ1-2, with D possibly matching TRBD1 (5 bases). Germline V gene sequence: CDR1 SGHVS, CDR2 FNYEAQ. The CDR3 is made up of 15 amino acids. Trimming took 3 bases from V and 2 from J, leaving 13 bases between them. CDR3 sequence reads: CASSLGFAGNYGYTF. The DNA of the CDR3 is TGTGCCAGCAGCTTGGGATTCGCAGGGAACTATGGCTACACCTTC.

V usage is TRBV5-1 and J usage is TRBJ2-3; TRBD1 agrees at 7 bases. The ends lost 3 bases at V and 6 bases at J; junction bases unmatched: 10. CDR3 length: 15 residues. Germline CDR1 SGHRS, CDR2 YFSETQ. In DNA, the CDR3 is TGCGCCAGCAGCTCCGGGGACAGAAATGGGGATACGCAGTATTTT. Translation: CASSSGDRNGDTQYF.

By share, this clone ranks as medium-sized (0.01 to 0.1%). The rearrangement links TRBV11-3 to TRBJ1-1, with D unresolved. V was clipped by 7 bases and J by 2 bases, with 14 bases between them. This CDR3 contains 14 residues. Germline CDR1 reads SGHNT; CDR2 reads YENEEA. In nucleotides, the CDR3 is TGTGCCAGCAACCCCGTCATTGACAACACTGAAGCTTTCTTT. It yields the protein CASNPVIDNTEAFF.

DNA of the CDR3: TGTGCCAGCAGCGGTATAGCGGGAGTTGGGGCCAACGTCCTGACTTTC. It yields the protein CASSGIAGVGANVLTF. V gene TRBV9 combines with J gene TRBJ2-6, with 9 bases matching TRBD2. The CDR3 contains 16 residues. With 3 bases clipped from V and 3 bases from J, the junction kept 4 bases outside the gene matches. CDR1 is SGDLS and CDR2 is YYNGEE in the germline V gene.

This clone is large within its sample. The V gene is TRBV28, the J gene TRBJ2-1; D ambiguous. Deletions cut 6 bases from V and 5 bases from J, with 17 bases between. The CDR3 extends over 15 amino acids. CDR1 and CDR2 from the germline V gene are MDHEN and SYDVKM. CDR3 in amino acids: CASSPGVSKHNEQFF. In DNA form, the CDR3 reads TGTGCCAGCAGCCCTGGAGTGAGCAAGCACAATGAGCAGTTCTTC.

Here the CDR3 reads CASSWGGGETQYF. For the CDR3, the DNA is TGCGCCAGCTCTTGGGGAGGGGGAGAGACCCAGTACTTC. The rearrangement links TRBV4-1 to TRBJ2-5, with a possible D match to TRBD2 (7 bases). Trimming left V 8 bases short and J 4 bases short, with 14 bases between. The CDR3 has 13 amino acids. Germline CDR1 and CDR2: MGHRA and YSYEKL.

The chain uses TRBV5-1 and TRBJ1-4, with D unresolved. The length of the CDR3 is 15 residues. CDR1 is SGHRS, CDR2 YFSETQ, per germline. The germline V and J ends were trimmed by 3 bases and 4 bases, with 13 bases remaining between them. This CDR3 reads CASSSNTGYNEKLFF. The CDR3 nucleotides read TGCGCCAGCAGCTCCAATACGGGCTATAATGAAAAACTGTTTTTT.

This chain's CDR3 is CASTIRVGEQYV. For the CDR3, the DNA is TGTGCCAGCACTATCAGGGTGGGCGAGCAGTACGTC. V is TRBV9 and J is TRBJ2-7; TRBD1 might be the D (5 bases). This CDR3 has 12 amino acids. Germline V gene sequence: CDR1 SGDLS, CDR2 YYNGEE. With 6 bases removed from V and 6 bases from J, the gap between germline ends came to 13 bases.

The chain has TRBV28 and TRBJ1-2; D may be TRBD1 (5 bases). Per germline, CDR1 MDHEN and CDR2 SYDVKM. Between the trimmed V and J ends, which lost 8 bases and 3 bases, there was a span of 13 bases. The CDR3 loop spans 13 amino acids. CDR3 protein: CASVAQGHYGYTF. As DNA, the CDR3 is TGTGCCAGCGTCGCCCAGGGCCACTATGGCTACACCTTC.

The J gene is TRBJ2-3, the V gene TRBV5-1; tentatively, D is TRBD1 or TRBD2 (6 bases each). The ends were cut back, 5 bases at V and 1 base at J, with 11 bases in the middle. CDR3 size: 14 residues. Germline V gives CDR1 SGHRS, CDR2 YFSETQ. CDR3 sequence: CASSNRGGTDTQYF. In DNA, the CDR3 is TGCGCCAGCAGTAATAGGGGGGGCACAGATACGCAGTATTTT. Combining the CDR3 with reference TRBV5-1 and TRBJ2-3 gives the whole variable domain KAGVTQTPRYLIKTRGQQVTLSCSPISGHRSVSWYQQTPGQGLQFLFEYFSETQRNKGNFPGRFSGRQFSNSRSEMNVSTLELGDSALYLCASSNRGGTDTQYFGPGTRLTVL.

DNA of the CDR3: TGTGCCAGCAGGTCCACAGGGGCAACTGAAGCTTTCTTT. Translating gives CASRSTGATEAFF. This chain links TRBV6-8 with TRBJ1-1; 7 nucleotides match TRBD1. The CDR3 is 13 residues long. The trim removed 6 bases at V and 5 bases at J, leaving 6 bases unmatched. Germline V gene data show CDR1 as MNHGY and CDR2 as SAAAGT.

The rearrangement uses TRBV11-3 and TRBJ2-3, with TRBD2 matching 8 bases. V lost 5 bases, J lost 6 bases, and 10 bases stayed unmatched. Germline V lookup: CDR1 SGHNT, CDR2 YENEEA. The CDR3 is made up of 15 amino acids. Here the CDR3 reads CASSGLAPAYDTQYF. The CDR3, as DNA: TGTGCCAGCAGCGGACTAGCTCCCGCATACGATACGCAGTATTTT.

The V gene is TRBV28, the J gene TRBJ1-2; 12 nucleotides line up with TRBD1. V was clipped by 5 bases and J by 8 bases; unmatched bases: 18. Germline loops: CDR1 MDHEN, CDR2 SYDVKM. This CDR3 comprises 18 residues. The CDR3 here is CASSRPSTSGQGAHGYTF. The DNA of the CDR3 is TGTGCCAGCAGTCGCCCATCGACCTCGGGACAGGGGGCTCACGGCTACACCTTC.

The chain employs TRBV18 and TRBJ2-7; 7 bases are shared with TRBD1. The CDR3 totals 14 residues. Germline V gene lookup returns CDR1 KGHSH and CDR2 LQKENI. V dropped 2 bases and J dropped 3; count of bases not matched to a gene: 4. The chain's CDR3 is CASSPEAGGYEQYV. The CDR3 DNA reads TGTGCCAGCTCACCAGAGGCAGGGGGCTACGAGCAGTACGTC.

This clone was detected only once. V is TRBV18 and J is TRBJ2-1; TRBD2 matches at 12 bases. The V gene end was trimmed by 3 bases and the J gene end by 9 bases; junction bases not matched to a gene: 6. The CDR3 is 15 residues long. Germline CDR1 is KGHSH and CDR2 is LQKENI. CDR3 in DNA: TGTGCCAGCTCACCTTCGACTAGCGGGAGAGGTGAGCAGTTCTTC. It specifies CASSPSTSGRGEQFF.